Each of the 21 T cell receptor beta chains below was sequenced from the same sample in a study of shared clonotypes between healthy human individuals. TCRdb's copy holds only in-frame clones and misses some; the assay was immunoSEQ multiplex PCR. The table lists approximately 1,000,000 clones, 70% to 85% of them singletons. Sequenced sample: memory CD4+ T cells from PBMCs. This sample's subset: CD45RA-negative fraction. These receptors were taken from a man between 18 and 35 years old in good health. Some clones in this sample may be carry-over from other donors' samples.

The CDR3 region has the DNA TGTGCCAGCAGTTCTCACTTAGCGGGAGAGTACAATGAGCAGTTCTTC. Amino acids: CASSSHLAGEYNEQFF. This chain connects TRBV28 to TRBJ2-1; TRBD2 agrees at 9 bases. This CDR3 has 16 amino acids. In germline, CDR1 is MDHEN, CDR2 SYDVKM. The V and J ends lost 4 bases and 4 bases, in that order; junction bases with no gene match: 8.

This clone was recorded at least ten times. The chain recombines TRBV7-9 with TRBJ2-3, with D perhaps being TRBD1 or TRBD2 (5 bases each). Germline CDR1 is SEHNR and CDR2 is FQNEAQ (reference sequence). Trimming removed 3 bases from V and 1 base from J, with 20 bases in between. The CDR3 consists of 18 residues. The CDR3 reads CASSFRPGPGPGTDTQYF. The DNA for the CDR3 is TGTGCCAGCAGCTTCCGGCCGGGACCGGGTCCTGGCACAGATACGCAGTATTTT.

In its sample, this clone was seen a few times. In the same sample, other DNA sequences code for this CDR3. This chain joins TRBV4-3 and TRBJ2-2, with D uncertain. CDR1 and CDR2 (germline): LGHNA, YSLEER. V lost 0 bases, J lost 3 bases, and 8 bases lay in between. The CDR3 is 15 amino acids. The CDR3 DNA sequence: TGCGCCAGCAGCCAAGATCCGCTAGACACCGGGGAGCTGTTTTTT. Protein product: CASSQDPLDTGELFF.

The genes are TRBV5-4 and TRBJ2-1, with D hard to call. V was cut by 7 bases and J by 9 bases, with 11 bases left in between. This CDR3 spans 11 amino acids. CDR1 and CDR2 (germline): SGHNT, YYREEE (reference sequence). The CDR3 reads CASASGPEQFF. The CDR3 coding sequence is TGTGCCAGCGCCTCAGGTCCTGAGCAGTTCTTC.

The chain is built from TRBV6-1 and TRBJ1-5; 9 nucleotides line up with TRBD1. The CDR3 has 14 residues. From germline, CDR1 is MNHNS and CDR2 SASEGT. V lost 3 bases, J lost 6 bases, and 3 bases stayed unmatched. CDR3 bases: TGTGCCAGCAGTGATAACAGGGGGCGTCAGCCCCAGCATTTT. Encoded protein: CASSDNRGRQPQHF.

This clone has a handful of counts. The CDR3 nucleotides are TGTGCCAGCAGTGTCGAGACGGTGGACCGCTACACCTTC. This encodes CASSVETVDRYTF. This rearrangement joins TRBV6-1 to TRBJ1-2; D is undetermined. The CDR3 loop spans 13 amino acids. CDR1 and CDR2 from the germline V gene are MNHNS and SASEGT. Trimming removed 4 bases at V and 9 bases at J, with 15 bases between.

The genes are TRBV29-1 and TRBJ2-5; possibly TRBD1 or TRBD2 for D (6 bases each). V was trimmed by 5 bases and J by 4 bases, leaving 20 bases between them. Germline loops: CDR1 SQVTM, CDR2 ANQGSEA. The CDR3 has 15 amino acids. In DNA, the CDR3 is TGCAGCGTTCCCCAAAGATGGGGGGCGGGAGAGACCCAGTACTTC. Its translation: CSVPQRWGAGETQYF. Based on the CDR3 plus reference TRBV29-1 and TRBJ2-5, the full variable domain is SAVISQKPSRDICQRGTSLTIQCQVDSQVTMMFWYRQQPGQSLTLIATANQGSEATYESGFVIDKFPISRPNLTFSTLTVSNMSPEDSSIYLCSVPQRWGAGETQYFGPGTRLLVL.

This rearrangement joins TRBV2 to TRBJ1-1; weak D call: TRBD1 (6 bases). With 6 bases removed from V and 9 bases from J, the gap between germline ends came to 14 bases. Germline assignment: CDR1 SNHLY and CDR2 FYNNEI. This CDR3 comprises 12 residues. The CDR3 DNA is TGTGCCAGCAGGAACTACAGGGCTAAAGCTTTCTTT. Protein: CASRNYRAKAFF. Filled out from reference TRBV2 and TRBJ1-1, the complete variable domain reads EPEVTQTPSHQVTQMGQEVILRCVPISNHLYFYWYRQILGQKVEFLVSFYNNEISEKSEIFDDQFSVERPDGSNFTLKIRSTKLEDSAMYFCASRNYRAKAFFGQGTRLTVV.

CDR3 sequence (DNA): TGTGCCAGCTTCAGACAGGGAAGCTACGAGCAGTACTTC. As protein: CASFRQGSYEQYF. The chain joins TRBV27 to TRBJ2-7, with 7 bases aligning to TRBD1. The germline V gene has CDR1 MNHEY and CDR2 SMNVEV (reference sequence). CDR3 length: 13 amino acids. V lost 8 bases, J lost 3 bases, and 7 bases stayed unmatched.

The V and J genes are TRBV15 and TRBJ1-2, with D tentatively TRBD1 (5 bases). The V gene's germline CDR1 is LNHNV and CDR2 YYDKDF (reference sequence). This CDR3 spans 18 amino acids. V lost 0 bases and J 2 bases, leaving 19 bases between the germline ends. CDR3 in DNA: TGTGCCACCAGCAGAGATAAGCGACAGTCGACCTACAACTATGGCTACACCTTC. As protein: CATSRDKRQSTYNYGYTF.

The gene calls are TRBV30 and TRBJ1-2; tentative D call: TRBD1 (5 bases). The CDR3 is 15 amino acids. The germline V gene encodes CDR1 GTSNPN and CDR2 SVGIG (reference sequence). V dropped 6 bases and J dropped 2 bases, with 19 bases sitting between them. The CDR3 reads CACLRGASWNYGYTF. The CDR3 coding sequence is TGTGCCTGCCTCCGAGGGGCCTCATGGAACTATGGCTACACCTTC.

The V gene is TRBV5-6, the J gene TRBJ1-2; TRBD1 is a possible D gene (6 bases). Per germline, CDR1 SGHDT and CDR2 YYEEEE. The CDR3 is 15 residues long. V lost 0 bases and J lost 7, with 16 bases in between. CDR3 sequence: CASSLEGGGAAGYTF. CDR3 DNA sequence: TGTGCCAGCAGCTTGGAGGGTGGGGGCGCGGCTGGCTACACCTTC.

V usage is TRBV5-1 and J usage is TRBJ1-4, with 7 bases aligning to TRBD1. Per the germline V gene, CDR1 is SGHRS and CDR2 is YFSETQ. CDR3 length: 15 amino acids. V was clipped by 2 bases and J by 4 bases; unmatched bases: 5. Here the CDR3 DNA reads TGCGCCAGCAGCTTTACAGGGGCTAATAATGAAAAACTGTTTTTT. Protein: CASSFTGANNEKLFF.

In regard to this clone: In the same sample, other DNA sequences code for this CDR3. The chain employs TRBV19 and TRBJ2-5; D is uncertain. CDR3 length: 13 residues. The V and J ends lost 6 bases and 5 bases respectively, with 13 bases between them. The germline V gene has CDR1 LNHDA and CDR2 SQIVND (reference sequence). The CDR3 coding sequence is TGTGCCAGTAGCACCGGGTTGGGGGAGACCCAGTACTTC. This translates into CASSTGLGETQYF.

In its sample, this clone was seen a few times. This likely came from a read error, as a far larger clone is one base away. The CDR3 protein is CSESSNYCYTF. CDR3 bases: TGCAGCGAGTCCTCAAACTATTGCTACACCTTC. The V and J genes are TRBV29-1 and TRBJ1-2, with D unclear. Germline loops: CDR1 SQVTM, CDR2 ANQGSEA. The CDR3 sequence is 11 residues long.

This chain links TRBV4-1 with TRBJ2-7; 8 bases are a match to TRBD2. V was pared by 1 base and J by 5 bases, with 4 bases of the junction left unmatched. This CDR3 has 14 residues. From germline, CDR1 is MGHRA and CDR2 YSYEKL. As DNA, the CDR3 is TGCGCCAGCAGCCAAGCGGGGGGGCGGCACGAGCAGTACTTC. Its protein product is CASSQAGGRHEQYF.

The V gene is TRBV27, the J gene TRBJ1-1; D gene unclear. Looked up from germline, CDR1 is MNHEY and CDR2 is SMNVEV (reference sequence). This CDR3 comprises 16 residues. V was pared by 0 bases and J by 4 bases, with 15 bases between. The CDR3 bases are TGTGCCAGCAGTTTATCGCCCCGTCAGAGTAGCACTGAAGCTTTCTTT. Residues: CASSLSPRQSSTEAFF.

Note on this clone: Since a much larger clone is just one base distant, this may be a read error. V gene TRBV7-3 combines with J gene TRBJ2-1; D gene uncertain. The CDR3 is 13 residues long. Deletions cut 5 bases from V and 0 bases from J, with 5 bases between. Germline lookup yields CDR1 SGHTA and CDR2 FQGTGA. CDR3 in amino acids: CASSPNSYNEQFF. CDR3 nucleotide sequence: TGTGCCAGCAGCCCGAACTCCTACAATGAGCAGTTCTTC.

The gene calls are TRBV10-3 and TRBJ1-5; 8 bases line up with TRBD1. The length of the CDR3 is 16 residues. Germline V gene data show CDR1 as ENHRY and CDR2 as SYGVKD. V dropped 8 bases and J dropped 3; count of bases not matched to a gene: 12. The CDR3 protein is CAIGAGGQADNQPQHF. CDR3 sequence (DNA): TGTGCCATCGGGGCTGGGGGACAGGCTGACAATCAGCCCCAGCATTTT.

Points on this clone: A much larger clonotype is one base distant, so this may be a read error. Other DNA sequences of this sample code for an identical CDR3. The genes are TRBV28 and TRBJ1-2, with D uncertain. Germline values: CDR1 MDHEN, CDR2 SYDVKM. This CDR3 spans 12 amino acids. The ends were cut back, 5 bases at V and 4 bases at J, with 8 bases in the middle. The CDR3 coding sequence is TGTGCCAGCAGTGGACGGGGCTATGGCTACACCTTC. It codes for CASSGRGYGYTF.

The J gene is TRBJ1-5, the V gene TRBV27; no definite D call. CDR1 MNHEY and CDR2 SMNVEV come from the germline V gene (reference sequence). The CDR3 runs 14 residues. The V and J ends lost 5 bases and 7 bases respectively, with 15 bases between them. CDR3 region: CASSPTLGWQPQHF. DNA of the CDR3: TGTGCCAGCAGTCCTACCTTGGGCTGGCAGCCCCAGCATTTT.